The present entry profiles one TCR beta chain with its context. This sample stems from a study of blood T cell repertoires in COVID-19. The germline CDR1 and CDR2 sequences are SGHNT and YENEEA. The CDR3 totals 15 residues. Trimming left V 5 bases short and J 6 bases short, with 17 bases between. Assay used: immunoSEQ multiplex PCR; TCRdb lists only in-frame clones, some missing. The sample contains 100,000 to 150,000 clones, approximately 81% of which appear only once. V gene TRBV11-3 combines with J gene TRBJ2-1, with a tentative D call TRBD2 (6 bases). Sequenced: peripheral blood. This clonotype was obtained from a woman in her forties or fifties with acute or convalescent COVID-19. The CDR3 reads CASSPRRGGGNEQFF. CDR3 coding DNA: TGTGCCAGCAGCCCACGGAGGGGAGGTGGCAATGAGCAGTTCTTC.